This TCR beta chain emerged from a study of T cell responses to AZD1222 COVID-19 vaccine. Study-wide results and limits: Researchers took repertoire samples only after the peak T cell response had come. Donors were largely white British and mainly female; clonal diversity was possibly underestimated. Reportedly, nearly half of unique spike TCRs recognized epitopes outside B.1.351/B.1.1.7 mutations. Spike as a whole was targeted by vaccine-associated CD4 TCRs, dominant at 160-218 and 743-854.

Only in-frame clones appear in the TCRdb table, and some are missing; sequencing was by immunoSEQ multiplex PCR. This table has about 100,000 clones, 65% to 90% appearing once. This CDR3 contains 15 residues. Trimming stripped 3 bases from V and 3 bases from J, with 12 bases between. Per the germline V gene, CDR1 is LGHDT and CDR2 is YNNKEL (reference sequence). The table lists this clone with a count of one. The antigen is unknown. The source of this sequence is an adult in good health. The sequencing used peripheral blood, collected on day 0 of AZD1222 vaccination. The rearrangement uses TRBV3-1 (or the pseudogene TRBV3-2) and TRBJ1-5; no firm D call. The CDR3 region is CASSHPGLFNQPQHF. In DNA form, the CDR3 reads TGTGCCAGCAGCCATCCGGGCCTTTTCAATCAGCCCCAGCATTTT.